This TCR beta chain emerged from a study of OX40 agonist ivuxolimab in advanced cancers. With respect to the entire study: Ivuxolimab was a fully human IgG2 agonistic monoclonal antibody targeting the costimulatory receptor OX40 (CD134). Prior anti-PD-1, anti-PD-L1 or anti-CTLA-4 therapy was permitted, and checkpoint inhibitors had been received by less than 45% of dose-escalation patients. Among the 52 dose-escalation patients, some 20 had hepatocellular carcinoma, 15 or so melanoma, 9 renal cell carcinoma and 9 head and neck cancer. The paper describes the monotherapy dose-escalation part (N ≈ 50 patients) of the phase I trial of ivuxolimab. Peripheral TCRbeta sequencing aimed to test whether ivuxolimab altered TCR sequence diversity and caused clonal T-cell expansion. Intravenous ivuxolimab was administered to patients every 2 weeks at six dose levels: 0.01, 0.1, 0.3, 1.5, 3 and 10 mg/kg. Partial responses occurred in three dose-escalation patients, of whom one had hepatocellular carcinoma and two had cutaneous melanoma. A male proportion of nearly 85% and a mean age of approximately 58 years, ranging from 23 to 79, were recorded for the dose-escalation cohort. General findings and caveats noted by the study authors: On average, CD8+ T cells showed more expanded clones than CD4+ T cells after ivuxolimab. In partial responders in the 0.1-3.0 mg/kg groups, normalized peripheral clonal expansion was found to be among the lowest, especially among CD8+ T cells. At doses of 0.1 to 3.0 mg/kg, clonal expansion of both CD4+ and CD8+ blood T cells was observed from baseline to week 6. Antigen specificity was not determined for the clonally expanded peripheral T cells. Low levels of normalized T-cell clonal expansion were also shown by some nonresponding patients.

V and J are trimmed by 0 bases and 3 bases, and the gene matches miss 4 bases of the junction. The CDR3 runs 15 residues from the cysteine to the phenylalanine. Solely the CDR3 DNA is kept, with 45 bases framed from the first base. CDR1 and CDR2 were assigned from the germline V gene (reference sequence) as LNHNV and YYDKDF. For sequencing of the TCRbeta CDR3 region, genomic DNA was extracted from the sorted cells. The immunoSEQ Assay was used to sequence the TCRbeta CDR3 regions. TCRdb took over this immuneACCESS table, retaining in-frame rearrangements with V and J assigned. Such tables are incomplete; in checked studies, under half of the missing clones stem from an unresolved V gene, and the remainder is unexplained. This sample holds fewer than 65,000 clones; 86% were observed only once. In total, the top ten clones hold approximately 1.1% of the sample. The trial excluded patients who had a history of autoimmune disease or were on systemic immunosuppression. Peripheral blood for TCR sequencing was collected from all dose cohorts at baseline, on cycle 4 day 1, and on cycle 7 day 1. Samples came from an open-label, multicenter, first-in-human phase I dose-escalation trial of ivuxolimab. Adults with locally advanced or metastatic melanoma, renal cell carcinoma, hepatocellular carcinoma or head and neck squamous cell carcinoma were enrolled in the trial. CD4+ and CD8+ T cells were sorted separately from peripheral blood before TCR sequencing.

On this clone itself: Its antigen target is currently unknown. No base quality information exists; no much larger clone differs at one position.

This material consisted of CD4+ or CD8+ T cells sorted from blood, taken in a trial of the OX40 agonist ivuxolimab. This receptor chain uses TRBV15 and TRBJ1-1; 7 central bases correspond to TRBD1. The sequence was collected from an adult with an advanced solid tumor such as melanoma, head and neck, liver or kidney cancer. The nucleotide sequence is given as TGTGCCACCAGCAGAGAGATAACAGGGGACACTGAAGCTTTCTTT. It translates to CATSREITGDTEAFF.